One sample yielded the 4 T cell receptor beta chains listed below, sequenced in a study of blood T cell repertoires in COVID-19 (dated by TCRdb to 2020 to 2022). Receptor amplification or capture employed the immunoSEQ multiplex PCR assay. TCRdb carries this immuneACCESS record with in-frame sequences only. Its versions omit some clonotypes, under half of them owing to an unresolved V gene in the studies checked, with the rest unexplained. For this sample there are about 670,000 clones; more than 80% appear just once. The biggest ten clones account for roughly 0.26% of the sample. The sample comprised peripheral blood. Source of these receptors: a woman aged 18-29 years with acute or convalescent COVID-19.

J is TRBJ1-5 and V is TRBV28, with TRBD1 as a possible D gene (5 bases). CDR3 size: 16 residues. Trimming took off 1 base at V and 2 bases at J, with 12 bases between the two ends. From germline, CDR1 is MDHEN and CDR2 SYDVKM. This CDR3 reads CASSLLKGVGNQPQHF. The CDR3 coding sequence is TGTGCCAGCAGTTTATTAAAAGGGGTAGGCAATCAGCCCCAGCATTTT.

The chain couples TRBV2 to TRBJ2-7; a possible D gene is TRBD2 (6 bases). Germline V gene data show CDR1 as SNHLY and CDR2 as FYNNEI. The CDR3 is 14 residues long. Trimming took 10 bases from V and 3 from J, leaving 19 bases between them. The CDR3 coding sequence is TGTGCCATCGCTCCGACTAGGTTGGTCTACGAGCAGTACTTC. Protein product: CAIAPTRLVYEQYF.

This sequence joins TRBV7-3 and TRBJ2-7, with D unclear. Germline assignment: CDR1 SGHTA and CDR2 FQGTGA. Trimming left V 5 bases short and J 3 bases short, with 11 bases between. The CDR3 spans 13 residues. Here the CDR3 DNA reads TGTGCCAGCAGCATACATCACAGCTACGAGCAGTACTTC. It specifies CASSIHHSYEQYF.

CDR3 nucleotide sequence: TGTGCCACCAGTCTCCGGGTTCCTAGCAATCAGCCCCAGCATTTT. This sequence encodes CATSLRVPSNQPQHF. This sequence joins TRBV24-1 and TRBJ1-5; D uncertain. CDR1 is KGHDR, CDR2 SFDVKD, per germline. The V and J ends lost 6 bases and 0 bases respectively, with 11 bases between them. The CDR3 consists of 15 residues.